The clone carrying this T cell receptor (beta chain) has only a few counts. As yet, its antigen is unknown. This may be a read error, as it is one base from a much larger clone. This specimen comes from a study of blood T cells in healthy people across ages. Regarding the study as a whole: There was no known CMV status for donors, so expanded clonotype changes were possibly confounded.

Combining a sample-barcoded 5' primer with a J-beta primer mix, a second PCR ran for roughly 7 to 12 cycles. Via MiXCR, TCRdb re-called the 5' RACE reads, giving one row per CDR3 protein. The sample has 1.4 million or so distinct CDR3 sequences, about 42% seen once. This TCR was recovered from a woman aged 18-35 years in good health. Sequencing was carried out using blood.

CDR3 loop: CASSLGGVNEQYF. The CDR3 DNA reads as TGTGCCAGCAGTTTGGGGGGTGTGAATGAGCAGTACTTC. The rearrangement joins TRBV12-3 or TRBV12-4 to TRBJ2-1; TRBD2 is a possible D gene (6 bases). The DNA end is more similar to TRBJ2-7, so the J call may be wrong. The CDR3 consists of 13 residues.